The source of this T cell receptor beta chain is a study of shared clonotypes between healthy human individuals. Looking at the study overall: Researchers assigned three CD4 naive, three CD4 memory, two CD8 naive and one CD8 memory plate to each donor. Study findings and constraints: Sampling covered blood only; tissue repertoires likely differ.

Splitting the CD4+ cells yielded a CD45RA+ naive subset and a CD45RA-negative memory subset. This CDR3 is built from 12 residues. Germline CDR1 is MDHEN and CDR2 is SYDVKM. Trimming cost V 7 bases and J 5 bases, with 12 bases left between them. With respect to this clone: Its target is unknown.

TCRdb's copy holds only in-frame clones and misses some; the assay was immunoSEQ multiplex PCR. The sample has over a million clones, around 95% seen once. The TCR comes from a man aged 25 to 40 in good health. The chain links TRBV28 to TRBJ2-7, with D uncertain. Material: naive CD4+ T cells sorted from blood. Subset reported: CD45RA+ positively selected. The chain's CDR3 is CASTDGPNEQYF. The CDR3 DNA reads as TGTGCCAGCACCGACGGGCCAAACGAGCAGTACTTC.